These 2 T cell receptor beta chains were all obtained from the same sample, sequenced in a study of blood T cells in healthy people across ages (dated by TCRdb to between 2015 and 2017). Libraries were constructed by 5' RACE. The run used an Illumina HiSeq 2500. A second PCR of roughly 6 to 11 cycles was run with a J-beta primer mix and a sample-barcoded 5' primer. TCRdb passed the public sequencing reads through fastp at Q25 and MiXCR, retaining productive beta sequences. Rows with a matching CDR3 protein are joined into one entry that keeps the most common DNA and genes. This sample lists hundreds of thousands of distinct CDR3 sequences; more than 55% were detected once. The top ten hold about 26% of the sample. The sample comprised blood. The receptors here all came from a man aged 35-49 years in good health.

The chain combines TRBV5-6 with TRBJ1-5; 7 nucleotides agree with TRBD1. Losses at the gene ends were 1 base for V and 2 bases for J; bases not matched to a gene: 15. The germline V gene has CDR1 SGHDT and CDR2 YYEEEE. The CDR3 consists of 19 residues. Here the CDR3 DNA reads TGTGCCAGCAGCTTGCGGCTTGCTTCTGTCGGGACAGGCAATCAGCCCCAGCATTTT. The encoded protein is CASSLRLASVGTGNQPQHF. Using reference TRBV5-6 and TRBJ1-5 for the parts outside the CDR3, the full variable domain is DAGVTQSPTHLIKTRGQQVTLRCSPKSGHDTVSWYQQALGQGPQFIFQYYEEEERQRGNFPDRFSGHQFPNYSSELNVNALLLGDSALYLCASSLRLASVGTGNQPQHFGDGTRLSIL.

V is TRBV27 and J is TRBJ1-6, with TRBD1 as a possible D gene (5 bases). The CDR3 spans 13 residues. Germline V gene data show CDR1 as MNHEY and CDR2 as SMNVEV (reference sequence). V was trimmed by 5 bases and J by 7 bases, leaving 9 bases between them. This CDR3 is CASSVNRNSPLHF. The DNA for the CDR3 is TGTGCCAGCAGTGTTAACAGGAATTCACCCCTCCACTTT.